These 7 T cell receptor beta chains were all obtained from the same sample, sequenced in a study of CD8+CD57+ T cells in acquired aplastic anemia (dated by TCRdb to between 2017 and 2018). Reads for this sample came from an Illumina HiSeq 2000. Profiling of TCR beta VDJ combinations and CDR3 sequences used genomic DNA as the template. TCRdb trimmed the raw reads at Q25, called clones with MiXCR and kept productive beta chains. Each CDR3 protein appears once, grouped with its most common genes and DNA. Here the sample has roughly 150,000 distinct CDR3 sequences; 40% to 55% occur a single time. The ten biggest clones cover about 2.9% of the sample. Flow cytometry had shown CD8+CD57+ cell expansion in the patients selected for sequencing. The sample was sorted CD4+, CD8+, or CD8+CD57+ T cells (not recorded which) from PBMCs. These receptors were collected from a human donor with aplastic anemia.

The chain uses TRBV10-3 and TRBJ2-1, with D perhaps being TRBD1 or TRBD2 (5 bases each). The CDR3 sequence is 14 residues long. V was shortened by 4 bases and J by 7 bases, with 14 bases between the two germline ends. Germline CDR1 ENHRY, CDR2 SYGVKD. The CDR3 DNA is TGTGCCATCAGTGGAGGGGTCCAAGATAATGAGCAGTTCTTC. Its protein is CAISGGVQDNEQFF.

The rearrangement uses TRBV7-2 and TRBJ1-5; maybe TRBD1 (6 bases). Germline-derived CDR1 and CDR2 are SGHTA and FQGNSA. The CDR3 contains 15 residues. Deletions cut 4 bases from V and 3 bases from J, with 13 bases between. CDR3 bases: TGTGCCAGCAGCTCATCCGGGACATCCAATCAGCCCCAGCATTTT. This sequence encodes CASSSSGTSNQPQHF.

The chain is built from TRBV29-1 and TRBJ2-1, with 8 bases lining up with TRBD1. The CDR3 is 11 residues long. Losses at the gene ends were 8 bases for V and 15 bases for J; bases not matched to a gene: 12. CDR1 and CDR2 from the germline V gene are SQVTM and ANQGSEA. CDR3 sequence: CSSQAGTGRFF. The CDR3 nucleotides read TGCAGCAGCCAAGCCGGGACAGGTCGGTTCTTC.

This clonotype showed up just a few times. The chain joins TRBV27 to TRBJ2-5, with D hard to call. V lost 6 bases and J lost 7, with 15 bases in between. The V gene's germline CDR1 is MNHEY and CDR2 SMNVEV (reference sequence). The CDR3 has 13 residues. CDR3 DNA sequence: TGTGCCAGCAGCCCAAGACCGGGCTCGACCCAGTACTTC. Its translation is CASSPRPGSTQYF.

J is TRBJ2-1 and V is TRBV15; no clear D gene. Trimming cost V 3 bases and J 9 bases, with 18 bases left between them. The CDR3 runs 15 residues. Germline-derived CDR1 and CDR2 are LNHNV and YYDKDF (reference sequence). The CDR3 nucleotides read TGTGCCACCAGCAGCTTAGGCTCTCCCGCAGGTGAGCAGTTCTTC. This translates into CATSSLGSPAGEQFF.

This clonotype was recorded many times. The chain is built from TRBV5-1 and TRBJ1-4, with a weak D call TRBD1 (6 bases). Germline-derived CDR1 and CDR2 are SGHRS and YFSETQ. The CDR3 has 15 residues. Trimming shortened V by 0 bases and J by 12 bases, and 18 bases separated the two germline ends. Here the CDR3 DNA reads TGCGCCAGCAGCTTGGGGGGGGGCACCCTGAAGGAACTGTTTTTT. Its protein is CASSLGGGTLKELFF.

CDR3 region: CSASLGNQPQHF. CDR3 nucleotide sequence: TGCAGTGCTAGTCTCGGCAATCAGCCCCAGCATTTT. This chain uses TRBV20-1 with TRBJ1-5; D is uncertain. The ends were cut back, 3 bases at V and 2 bases at J, with 5 bases in the middle. This CDR3 has 12 amino acids. The germline V gene encodes CDR1 DFQATT and CDR2 SNEGSKA (reference sequence).